This TCR beta chain is from a study of blood T cell repertoires in COVID-19. Whole-study context: Nucleic acid was either cDNA or gDNA, and it came from T cells, B-cell-depleted T cells, or PBMCs.

As processed by the authors: By means of reference gene primer amplification, nucleated cell counts were estimated. TCRdb's copy holds only in-frame clones and misses some; the assay was immunoSEQ multiplex PCR. The DNA was the basis for D and trimming; V, J and clone size are from that table. This table has around 230,000 clones, around four fifths appearing once. CDR1 SQVTM and CDR2 ANQGSEA come from the germline V gene. Trimming cost V 2 bases and J 5 bases, with 6 bases left between them. CDR3 length: 11 residues. Material: peripheral blood. The rearrangement joins TRBV29-1 to TRBJ1-1; D gene unclear. The receptor was derived from a woman in her fifties or sixties with active or convalescent COVID-19. The CDR3 DNA reads TGCAGCGTTGAAAATCCGACTGAAGCTTTCTTT. Amino acid sequence: CSVENPTEAFF. The variable domain in full, with the rest retrieved from reference TRBV29-1 and TRBJ1-1, is SAVISQKPSRDICQRGTSLTIQCQVDSQVTMMFWYRQQPGQSLTLIATANQGSEATYESGFVIDKFPISRPNLTFSTLTVSNMSPEDSSIYLCSVENPTEAFFGQGTRLTVV.